Sequencing of this TCR beta chain was carried out in a study of T cell repertoires in cytomegalovirus infection. Study-wide background: Epitope selection comprised recently identified HLA-C-restricted CMV epitopes and well-studied HLA-B-restricted CMV epitopes.

TCRdb itself ran the reads through MiXCR, one entry per CDR3 protein. The data contain about 770,000 distinct CDR3 sequences, roughly 29% of them singletons. Deletions cut 3 bases from V and 1 base from J, with 11 bases between. This CDR3 contains 15 residues. Germline values: CDR1 SGHTA, CDR2 FQGNSA. This clonotype was recorded many times. Its antigen is still unknown. This material consisted of cultured CD8+ T cells from PBMCs, taken from culture after CMV antigen stimulation. The TCR originated in a human donor in good health (CMV status not recorded). Some clones in this sample may be carry-over from other donors' samples. The chain recombines TRBV7-2 with TRBJ2-3, with D unclear. The CDR3 reads CASSLGQFGTDTQYF. CDR3 sequence (DNA): TGTGCCAGCAGCTTGGGTCAATTCGGCACAGATACGCAGTATTTT.